The TCR beta chain described here comes from a study of shared T cell receptors in the human thymus. Trimming removed 4 bases from V and 3 bases from J, with 10 bases in between. Germline CDR1 LNHNV, CDR2 YYDKDF (reference sequence). The CDR3 extends over 13 amino acids. Generated by immunoSEQ multiplex PCR, the TCRdb table keeps only in-frame clones and is missing some. There are about 660,000 clones in the sample; more than 75% occur only once, and 0.0095% to 0.012% lies in the top ten. The data were also submitted as part of a second study, on human thymus T cells. That paper adds: Those donating were healthy Finnish infants in corrective surgery for congenital heart defects. Thymic material originated from resections removed in the course of corrective heart surgery. What appeared biased in thymic and blood repertoires was the usage of V and J genes. Related research described strongly overlapping thymic repertoires in unrelated people.

Material for sequencing was thymocytes. The genes are TRBV15 and TRBJ2-7; a possible D gene is TRBD2 (5 bases). The origin of this receptor is a boy in the first two years of life with a congenital heart defect. The CDR3 DNA reads TGTGCCACCAGCATTGTCGGGGTCTACGAGCAGTACTTC. Protein sequence: CATSIVGVYEQYF. Based on the CDR3 plus reference TRBV15 and TRBJ2-7, the full variable domain is DAMVIQNPRYQVTQFGKPVTLSCSQTLNHNVMYWYQQKSSQAPKLLFHYYDKDFNNEADTPDNFQSRRPNTSFCFLDIRSPGLGDTAMYLCATSIVGVYEQYFGPGTRLTVT.